These 15 T cell receptor beta chains were sequenced from one sample in a study of blood T cell repertoires in COVID-19. The protocol was immunoSEQ multiplex PCR, while the TCRdb copy is restricted to in-frame clones and leaves out a portion. Seen here are 95,000 to 100,000 clones, about 90% observed once, and the top ten hold around 16%. Sequenced material: peripheral blood. Receptors originate from a man in his fifties or sixties with acute or convalescent COVID-19.

This chain connects TRBV27 to TRBJ1-5; D uncertain. Germline V gives CDR1 MNHEY, CDR2 SMNVEV (reference sequence). The CDR3 is 16 amino acids. Trimming left V 2 bases short and J 2 bases short, with 13 bases between. The CDR3 DNA sequence: TGTGCCAGCAGTTTAAACAGCGGCGTGGGCAATCAGCCCCAGCATTTT. Translated, it gives CASSLNSGVGNQPQHF.

V is TRBV7-9 and J is TRBJ1-1; D gene ambiguous. Germline values: CDR1 SEHNR, CDR2 FQNEAQ (reference sequence). The CDR3 extends over 16 amino acids. The V gene lost 4 bases and the J gene lost 2 bases, with 17 bases spanning the gap. DNA for the CDR3: TGTGCCAGCAGCTCTAGCCCAGGCGGAGAAAACACTGAAGCTTTCTTT. Its protein product is CASSSSPGGENTEAFF. The full variable domain, its missing parts supplied by reference TRBV7-9 and TRBJ1-1, is DTGVSQNPRHKITKRGQNVTFRCDPISEHNRLYWYRQTLGQGPEFLTYFQNEAQLEKSRLLSDRFSAERPKGSFSTLEIQRTEQGDSAMYLCASSSSPGGENTEAFFGQGTRLTVV.

The chain recombines TRBV5-1 with TRBJ2-7; 8 bases align to TRBD1. Trimming at V came to 2 bases and at J to 3 bases, leaving 10 bases not matched to a gene. Germline loops: CDR1 SGHRS, CDR2 YFSETQ. The CDR3 extends over 16 amino acids. The CDR3 DNA follows: TGCGCCAGCAGCTTAAGATCCCAGGGGGCGAGCTACGAGCAGTACTTC. It codes for CASSLRSQGASYEQYF.

V and J are TRBV2 and TRBJ1-2; D might be TRBD1 (5 bases). Trimming pared 4 bases from V and 5 bases from J, leaving 17 bases between. CDR3 length: 15 amino acids. The V gene's germline CDR1 is SNHLY and CDR2 FYNNEI. CDR3 amino acids: CASSGGRQQTYGYTF. The CDR3 nucleotides are TGTGCCAGCAGTGGCGGCCGACAGCAGACTTATGGCTACACCTTC.

The chain couples TRBV11-2 to TRBJ2-3; 10 bases agree with TRBD2. After removal of 5 bases from V and 2 bases from J, the junction contained 4 bases not matched to a gene. CDR3 size: 15 residues. Looked up from germline, CDR1 is SGHAT and CDR2 is FQNNGV. CDR3 nucleotide sequence: TGTGCCAGCAGCGGTAGCGGGGGGTCCACAGATACGCAGTATTTT. The encoded protein is CASSGSGGSTDTQYF.

V is TRBV27 and J is TRBJ1-2; 8 positions match TRBD1. CDR3 size: 13 residues. With 8 bases clipped from V and 2 bases from J, the junction kept 4 bases outside the gene matches. In germline, CDR1 is MNHEY, CDR2 SMNVEV (reference sequence). CDR3 loop: CASLGQGNYGYTF. DNA for the CDR3: TGTGCCAGCCTAGGACAGGGCAACTATGGCTACACCTTC.

CDR3 sequence: CATKSRHPGDGYTF. CDR3 coding DNA: TGTGCCACCAAGTCGAGACATCCGGGGGATGGCTACACCTTC. J is TRBJ1-2 and V is TRBV6-5; TRBD1 might be the D (5 bases). The V end lost 10 bases, the J end lost 6 bases, and 21 bases lay between the germline ends. This CDR3 contains 14 residues. The germline gives CDR1 MNHEY, CDR2 SVGAGI.

The chain recombines TRBV2 with TRBJ1-1; the match to TRBD1 covers 10 bases. The V gene's germline CDR1 is SNHLY and CDR2 FYNNEI. The CDR3 runs to 15 residues. Unmatched junction bases numbered 4, after V lost 5 bases and J lost 1 base. The DNA of the CDR3 is TGTGCCAGCAGTAGGGACAGGGGAGCGAACACTGAAGCTTTCTTT. It codes for CASSRDRGANTEAFF.

This chain joins TRBV2 and TRBJ2-1; 9 nucleotides agree with TRBD2. In germline, CDR1 is SNHLY, CDR2 FYNNEI. There are 15 residues in the CDR3. V gave up 2 bases and J gave up 4 bases; unmatched junction bases: 3. The CDR3 DNA follows: TGTGCCAGCAGTGAATCAGCGGGGGGATACAATGAGCAGTTCTTC. Its translation: CASSESAGGYNEQFF.

This chain links TRBV3-1 (or the pseudogene TRBV3-2) with TRBJ2-1; 8 nucleotides align to TRBD2. CDR3 length: 12 amino acids. Germline assignment: CDR1 LGHDT and CDR2 YNNKEL (reference sequence). J gave up 15 bases and V 2 bases, and 6 bases lay outside the gene matches. The CDR3 is CASSQWRGGMFF. The CDR3 coding sequence is TGTGCCAGCAGCCAATGGCGCGGGGGGATGTTCTTC.

The chain is built from TRBV29-1 and TRBJ1-1; D is unresolved. Germline V gene sequence: CDR1 SQVTM, CDR2 ANQGSEA. The V end lost 6 bases, the J end lost 2 bases, and 4 bases lay between the germline ends. The CDR3 sequence is 10 residues long. The CDR3 sequence is CSVANTEAFF. The CDR3 DNA reads as TGCAGCGTGGCAAACACTGAAGCTTTCTTT.

V usage is TRBV19 and J usage is TRBJ1-1; tentatively, D is TRBD1 (6 bases). The CDR3 length is 14 residues. Germline V gives CDR1 LNHDA, CDR2 SQIVND (reference sequence). The V end was cut by 10 bases, the J end by 0 bases, with 15 bases between. The CDR3 sequence: CATQLQGMNTEAFF. The CDR3 nucleotides read TGTGCCACCCAATTACAGGGTATGAACACTGAAGCTTTCTTT.

This clone was detected only once. This specimen includes other DNA sequences encoding the same CDR3. This chain connects TRBV27 to TRBJ1-1; D possibly corresponds to TRBD1 (6 bases). Germline-derived CDR1 and CDR2 are MNHEY and SMNVEV (reference sequence). The CDR3 has 15 amino acids. With 4 bases removed from V and 0 bases from J, the gap between germline ends came to 12 bases. In nucleotides, the CDR3 is TGTGCCAGCAGTTCCCAGACAGGTTTGAACACTGAAGCTTTCTTT. Protein product: CASSSQTGLNTEAFF.

CDR3 sequence reads: CATSRATGPSSYNSPLHF. CDR3 bases: TGTGCCACCAGCAGAGCGACAGGCCCAAGCTCCTATAATTCACCCCTCCACTTT. The J gene is TRBJ1-6, the V gene TRBV15, with D perhaps TRBD1 (6 bases). The CDR3 is 18 residues long. Germline CDR1 reads LNHNV; CDR2 reads YYDKDF (reference sequence). V lost 1 base, J lost 0 bases, and 13 bases lay in between.

The chain has TRBV5-5 and TRBJ2-7; 9 bases are shared with TRBD2. Germline values: CDR1 SGHKS, CDR2 YYEKEE (reference sequence). V shed 4 bases, J shed 3 bases, and the junction held 8 bases outside the gene matches. The CDR3 covers 15 residues. CDR3: CASSHPRAGGYEQYF. DNA for the CDR3: TGTGCCAGCAGCCACCCCCGAGCGGGGGGCTACGAGCAGTACTTC.